Presented here are 21 T cell receptor beta chains from one specimen sequenced in a study of CD8+ T cells in alopecia areata. Isolated RNA was reverse transcribed into cDNA used as the sequencing template. Repertoires were generated with immunoSEQ multiplex PCR, while TCRdb's copy carries only in-frame clones and drops some. The specimen gives over 250,000 clones without singletons; the ten biggest hold 0.9% to 1.5%. On the basis of CD4, CD8alpha, NKG2D, NKG2ACE and other markers, pooled cutaneous lymph node cells were sorted. Sequencing was carried out using CD4+ T cells sorted from a lymph node. The origin of the receptors is a C3H/HeJ mouse with alopecia areata. Strain MHC haplotype: H2-k.

This clone was seen a few times. Gene names denote mouse genes. Partial CDR3 DNA: TGCACCTGCAGTCCCCTGGGGGGGGACCAAGAC. Translated, it gives CTCSPLGGDQD. The entire CDR3 sequence reads CTCSPLGGDQDTQYF. The genes are TRBV1 and TRBJ2-5, with 9 bases that match TRBD2. The CDR3 is cut off 4 residues early in the read; its end comes from the germline J gene. The CDR3 is 15 amino acids. Trimming removed 5 bases from V and 1 base from J; junction bases left unmatched: 4. The germline CDR1 and CDR2 sequences are NSQYPW and LRSPGD (reference sequence).

This clone showed up just a few times. The gene names given are mouse names. Read data end 4 residues before the CDR3 end; the end is taken from the germline J gene. The chain carries TRBV2 and TRBJ1-1; 9 bases align to TRBD1. Per the germline V gene, CDR1 is LGHNA and CDR2 is YSYQKL. The CDR3 consists of 14 residues. J was trimmed by 4 bases and V by 3 bases; bases with no gene match: 3. The CDR3 loop reads CASSHGQGPTEVFF. The CDR3 DNA, read in part, is TGTGCCAGCAGCCATGGACAGGGGCCCACA.

This clone was seen a few times. Germline and genes: mouse. The sequenced fragment ends 4 residues before the CDR3 boundary, so the rest is inferred from the germline J gene. The sample carries other DNA sequences with the same CDR3. V gene TRBV13-2 combines with J gene TRBJ2-2; 7 bases are shared with TRBD2. Germline V gene sequence: CDR1 NNHNN, CDR2 SYGAGS (reference sequence). This CDR3 region has 14 residues. V lost 2 bases and J lost 2; bases outside the gene matches: 0. The CDR3 here is CASGEGGNTGQLYF. Incomplete CDR3 DNA: TGTGCCAGCGGTGAGGGGGGGAACACCGGG.

This clone appeared a few times. Germline and genes: mouse. The read gets to within 4 residues of the CDR3 end, and the germline J gene fills in the rest. The chain uses TRBV13-3 and TRBJ1-2; 8 nucleotides line up with TRBD1. The ends lost 2 bases at V and 4 bases at J; junction bases unmatched: 7. The V gene's germline CDR1 is NNHDY and CDR2 SYVADS. CDR3 length: 15 residues. The part of the CDR3 DNA that was read is TGTGCCAGCAGTGACAGGGGGCGCGGGGGCTCC. Translating it yields CASSDRGRGGS. The complete CDR3 protein is CASSDRGRGGSDYTF.

Notes on this clone: These gene names are mouse names. The DNA ends 4 residues before the CDR3 does, and the rest of the CDR3 is filled in from the germline J gene. The chain employs TRBV1 and TRBJ2-3, with 7 positions matching TRBD1. Germline assignment: CDR1 NSQYPW and CDR2 LRSPGD (reference sequence). The CDR3 is 17 amino acids. Losses at the gene ends were 1 base for V and 0 bases for J; bases not matched to a gene: 7. Partial CDR3 DNA: TGCACCTGCAGTGCAGCCGGGACAGTCACTAGTGCAGAA. As protein: CTCSAAGTVTSAE. The entire CDR3 is CTCSAAGTVTSAETLYF.

This clone was seen more than once but under ten times. All gene names here are mouse names. The DNA ends 4 residues before the CDR3 does, and the rest of the CDR3 is filled in from the germline J gene. The genes are TRBV13-1 and TRBJ2-1, with TRBD1 matching over 8 bases. The CDR3 contains 14 residues. Germline-derived CDR1 and CDR2 are NSHNY and SYGAGN. Trimming at V came to 5 bases and at J to 4 bases, leaving 5 bases not matched to a gene. The CDR3 sequence is CASSVDRDYAEQFF. CDR3 DNA, as far as it was read: TGTGCCAGCAGCGTGGACAGGGATTATGCT.

As for this clone: The genes and germline here are from mouse. Read data end 4 residues before the CDR3 end; the end is taken from the germline J gene. The rearrangement joins TRBV1 to TRBJ2-1; D call uncertain. Germline CDR1 NSQYPW, CDR2 LRSPGD (reference sequence). The CDR3 consists of 14 residues. CDR3 residues: CTCSAEGRRAEQFF. The part of the CDR3 DNA that was read is TGCACCTGCAGTGCAGAGGGGAGAAGGGCT.

In the case of this clone: Genes and germline are mouse. The CDR3 sequence: CASSQEEGFYAEQFF. The CDR3 DNA, read in part, is TGTGCCAGCAGCCAAGAAGAAGGGTTCTATGCT. The V call is TRBV5, the J call TRBJ2-1; D ambiguous. With the read ending 4 residues before the CDR3 end, the germline J gene is used to fill in that end. Trimming pared 0 bases from V and 3 bases from J, leaving 9 bases between. This CDR3 has 15 amino acids. Germline loops: CDR1 LGHNA, CDR2 YNLKQL (reference sequence).

This clone was detected only a few times. The gene names here belong to mouse. The read ends 4 residues before the CDR3 terminus; that terminus is restored from the germline J gene. The chain joins TRBV1 to TRBJ2-5; the match to TRBD1 covers 9 bases. Germline assignment: CDR1 NSQYPW and CDR2 LRSPGD (reference sequence). The CDR3 has 14 residues. CDR3 protein: CTCSAGTGIDTQYF. Partial CDR3 DNA: TGCACCTGCAGTGCCGGGACAGGGATAGAC.

This clone was recorded a few times. Gene labels here are mouse ones. The read ends 4 residues early relative to the CDR3; the germline J gene fills the gap. The chain recombines TRBV13-1 with TRBJ1-1, with 9 bases aligning to TRBD1. The CDR3 has 18 residues. With 5 bases clipped from V and 0 bases from J, the junction kept 14 bases outside the gene matches. Per the germline V gene, CDR1 is NSHNY and CDR2 is SYGAGN. The CDR3 protein is CASSPSSPGQGANTEVFF. The covered CDR3 bases are TGTGCCAGCAGCCCGTCCTCGCCGGGACAGGGAGCAAACACA.

About this clone: Here the gene names and germline are mouse. Read sequence stops 4 residues before the CDR3 end, and the germline J gene provides the missing end. At the DNA level, this CDR3 is encoded by other sequences in the same sample as well. The V and J genes are TRBV5 and TRBJ2-3, with 8 bases aligning to TRBD2. The CDR3 consists of 16 residues. CDR1 and CDR2 from the germline V gene are LGHNA and YNLKQL (reference sequence). Unmatched junction bases numbered 6, after V lost 4 bases and J lost 0 bases. CDR3 bases read: TGTGCCAGCAGCCCTCGACTGGGGCCTAGTGCAGAA. Encoded protein: CASSPRLGPSAE. The entire CDR3 protein is CASSPRLGPSAETLYF.

This clone was observed many times. The germline and genes are mouse ones. The read is 4 residues too short to cover the CDR3 end, so that end is filled in from the germline J gene. The V and J genes are TRBV17 and TRBJ2-3; 11 nucleotides line up with TRBD2. Germline CDR1 and CDR2: MNHDT and YYDKIL. The CDR3 is made up of 16 amino acids. The junction had 1 base not matched to a gene; V was cut back by 1 base and J by 1 base. The CDR3 bases that were read are TGTGCTAGCAGTAGAGGGGGACTGGGGGGTGCAGAA. Translating gives CASSRGGLGGAE. The entire CDR3 protein is CASSRGGLGGAETLYF. Full variable domain (rest looked up from reference TRBV17 and TRBJ2-3): DTTVKQNPRYKLARVGKPVNLICSQTMNHDTMYWYQKKPNQAPKLLLFYYDKILNREADTFEKFQSSRPNNSFCSLYIGSAGLEYSAMYLCASSRGGLGGAETLYFGSGTRLTVL.

The table lists this clone with a few counts. Mouse gene names and germline throughout. The read terminates 4 residues before the CDR3 end, so the remaining end is supplied by the germline J gene. The V gene is TRBV13-1, the J gene TRBJ2-3, with 10 bases lining up with TRBD2. The germline CDR1 and CDR2 sequences are NSHNY and SYGAGN. Germline trimming cut 3 bases from V and 3 bases from J; bases unmatched to any gene: 7. This CDR3 region has 16 residues. CDR3 DNA, as far as it was read: TGTGCCAGCAGTGCCGCTGGGGGGGCGCCAGCAGAA. This sequence encodes CASSAAGGAPAE. The complete CDR3 protein is CASSAAGGAPAETLYF.

This clone was seen only a few times. Germline and genes: mouse. Read data end 4 residues before the CDR3 end; the end is taken from the germline J gene. The sample has other DNA sequences that encode this CDR3 too. The V call is TRBV19, the J call TRBJ2-5; 11 bases align to TRBD2. J lost 3 bases, V lost 4 bases, and 1 base had no gene match. CDR1 is FNHDT and CDR2 is SITEND in the germline V gene (reference sequence). This CDR3 has 14 residues. CDR3 in amino acids: CASSGLGGQDTQYF. The DNA read from the CDR3 is TGTGCCAGCAGTGGACTGGGGGGACAAGAC.

This clone has only a few counts. Gene names and germline match the mouse. CDR3 bases read: TGTGCCAGCAGCGACAGCGCAAACACCGGG. Its translation: CASSDSANTG. The whole CDR3 reads CASSDSANTGQLYF. The chain uses TRBV5 and TRBJ2-2; TRBD1 might be the D (5 bases). The observed sequence ends 4 residues before the CDR3 terminus, with the missing tail filled in from the germline J gene. Per the germline V gene, CDR1 is LGHNA and CDR2 is YNLKQL (reference sequence). Between the trimmed V and J ends, which lost 5 bases and 0 bases, there was a span of 7 bases. This CDR3 has 14 residues.

Details on this clone: The genes and germline here are from mouse. The observed sequence ends 4 residues before the CDR3 terminus, with the missing tail filled in from the germline J gene. The gene calls are TRBV17 and TRBJ2-7; 7 positions match TRBD1. Trimming at V came to 1 base and at J to 3 bases, leaving 0 bases not matched to a gene. Germline values: CDR1 MNHDT, CDR2 YYDKIL. The CDR3 totals 13 residues. CDR3 region: CASSRGDSYEQYF. Partial CDR3 DNA: TGTGCTAGCAGTAGAGGGGACAGCTAT.

As concerns this clone: These gene names are mouse names. The CDR3 goes on 4 residues after the read ends, and that part is filled in from the germline J gene. The chain links TRBV13-3 to TRBJ2-1; 8 bases agree with TRBD2. The CDR3 extends over 15 amino acids. The V gene end was trimmed by 3 bases and the J gene end by 3 bases; junction bases not matched to a gene: 5. CDR1 is NNHDY, CDR2 SYVADS, per germline. The CDR3 bases that were read are TGTGCCAGCAGTGGAAGACTGGGGCGCTATGCT. Amino acids: CASSGRLGRYA. The CDR3 in full is CASSGRLGRYAEQFF.

For this clone: Gene names are the mouse ones. The read ends 4 residues shy of where the CDR3 ends; the end is completed using the germline J gene. The rearrangement links TRBV1 to TRBJ2-1; TRBD2 might be the D (5 bases). The germline CDR1 and CDR2 sequences are NSQYPW and LRSPGD (reference sequence). The length of the CDR3 is 13 residues. V lost 0 bases and J lost 5, with 5 bases in between. The CDR3 spells CTCSADGDAEQFF. CDR3 bases read: TGCACCTGCAGTGCAGATGGGGATGCT.

As concerns this clone: The gene names given are mouse names. The sequence runs out 4 residues before the end of the CDR3; the remainder is reconstructed from the germline J gene. V is TRBV13-3 and J is TRBJ2-3; D not certain. With 4 bases removed from V and 1 base from J, the gap between germline ends came to 7 bases. This CDR3 comprises 13 residues. Germline V lookup: CDR1 NNHDY, CDR2 SYVADS. CDR3 sequence: CASSPTGAETLYF. The sequenced CDR3 bases are TGTGCCAGCAGTCCTACTGGTGCAGAA.

This clone was counted only a few times. Mouse germline and gene names are used. The read ends 4 residues early relative to the CDR3; the germline J gene fills the gap. The same CDR3 can be traced to other DNA sequences in this sample. This sequence joins TRBV14 and TRBJ2-5; 8 bases fit TRBD1. Germline CDR1 SGHDT, CDR2 FRDEAV. V shed 5 bases, J shed 2 bases, and the junction held 4 bases outside the gene matches. This CDR3 has 14 residues. CDR3 loop: CASSLTGGQDTQYF. CDR3 bases read: TGTGCCAGCAGCCTTACAGGGGGCCAAGAC. Full variable domain (rest looked up from reference TRBV14 and TRBJ2-5): EAGVTQSPRYAVLQEGQAVSFWCDPISGHDTLYWYQQPRDQGPQLLVYFRDEAVIDNSQLPSDRFSAVRPKGTNSTLKIQSAKQGDTATYLCASSLTGGQDTQYFGPGTRLLVL.

Concerning this clone itself: These gene names are mouse names. The read stops 4 residues short of the end of the CDR3; the missing end is completed from the germline J gene. The rearrangement uses TRBV13-2 and TRBJ2-7; 9 nucleotides line up with TRBD2. The CDR3 sequence is 14 residues long. The germline gives CDR1 NNHNN, CDR2 SYGAGS (reference sequence). The CDR3 loop reads CASGVPGLGYEQYF. The covered CDR3 bases are TGTGCCAGCGGTGTCCCGGGACTGGGATAT.